These T cell receptor beta chains were read from a single sample in a study of identical twins. Each CDR3 protein gets one entry after TCRdb re-called the 5' RACE reads with MiXCR. The top ten hold roughly 13% of the sample, which has hundreds of thousands of distinct CDR3 sequences, 15% to 20% seen once. This sample also appeared in a second study, on T cells expressing NK-cell markers.

The sample was PBMCs. Source of these receptors: a woman aged 18-29 years in good health. CDR3s include the opening cysteine and the closing phenylalanine or tryptophan. D genes are given only for firm matches. Only some rows state a clone size, as once, few, many or a class for expanded clones.

d_gene: TRBD2; abundance: -; j_gene: TRBJ2-3; v_gene: TRBV20-1; CDR3nt: TGCAGTGCTAGCCTAGCGGGACCCGATACGCAGTATTTT; CDR3aa: CSASLAGPDTQYF
d_gene: -; abundance: few; j_gene: TRBJ1-2; v_gene: TRBV12-3/TRBV12-4; CDR3nt: TGTGCCAGCAGTTTACAGCCCAACAGTCAGACTAACTATGGCTACACCTTC; CDR3aa: CASSLQPNSQTNYGYTF
d_gene: -; abundance: -; j_gene: TRBJ1-4; v_gene: TRBV6-1; CDR3nt: TGTGCCAGCAGACTAACAGCAGTTGCAACTAATGAAAAACTGTTTTTT; CDR3aa: CASRLTAVATNEKLFF
d_gene: TRBD2; abundance: -; j_gene: TRBJ2-4; v_gene: TRBV3-1; CDR3nt: TGTGCCAGCAGCCCAGGTACTAGCGGGGACTTCGTGAGAAACATTCAGTACTTC; CDR3aa: CASSPGTSGDFVRNIQYF
d_gene: TRBD1; abundance: few; j_gene: TRBJ1-2; v_gene: TRBV6-1; CDR3nt: TGTGCCAGCAGTGCACCGGGACAGGGGGCGGGTGGCTACACCTTC; CDR3aa: CASSAPGQGAGGYTF
d_gene: -; abundance: -; j_gene: TRBJ2-5; v_gene: TRBV19; CDR3nt: TGTGCCAGTAGTATTCTTCGGGAAGAGACCCAGTACTTC; CDR3aa: CASSILREETQYF
d_gene: TRBD2; abundance: few; j_gene: TRBJ2-1; v_gene: TRBV6-5; CDR3nt: TGTGCCAGCAGTTCCAGCGCGCGGGAGAGCTCCTACAATGAGCAGTTCTTC; CDR3aa: CASSSSARESSYNEQFF
d_gene: -; abundance: few; j_gene: TRBJ1-5; v_gene: TRBV12-3/TRBV12-4; CDR3nt: TGTGCCAGCAGTTTAAGTGGTTTGGGACACAATCAGCCCCAGCATTTT; CDR3aa: CASSLSGLGHNQPQHF
d_gene: -; abundance: -; j_gene: TRBJ2-6; v_gene: TRBV12-3/TRBV12-4; CDR3nt: TGTGCCAGCAGTTTATACGCTGGGGCCAACGTCCTGACTTTC; CDR3aa: CASSLYAGANVLTF
d_gene: -; abundance: -; j_gene: TRBJ2-3; v_gene: TRBV5-1; CDR3nt: TGCGCCAGCAGCTTGAATGGCTTAGGGTCCTCAGATACGCAGTATTTT; CDR3aa: CASSLNGLGSSDTQYF